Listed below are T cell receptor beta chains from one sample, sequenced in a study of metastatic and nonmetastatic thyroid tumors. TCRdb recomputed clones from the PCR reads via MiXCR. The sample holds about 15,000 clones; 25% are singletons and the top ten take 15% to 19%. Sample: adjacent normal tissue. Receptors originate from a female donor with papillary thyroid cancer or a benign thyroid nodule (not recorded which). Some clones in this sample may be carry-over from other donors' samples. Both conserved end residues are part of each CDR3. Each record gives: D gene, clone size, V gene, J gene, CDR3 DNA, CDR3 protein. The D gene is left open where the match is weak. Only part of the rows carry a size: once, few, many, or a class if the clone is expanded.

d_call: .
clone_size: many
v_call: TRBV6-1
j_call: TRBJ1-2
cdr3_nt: TGTGCCAGCAGCGCACCTAGGGGGGGGCGGAACTATGGCTACACCTTC
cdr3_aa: CASSAPRGGRNYGYTF

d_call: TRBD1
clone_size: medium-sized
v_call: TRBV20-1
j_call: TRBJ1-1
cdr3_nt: TGCAGTGCTAGGTCTGGGGACAGGGGACAGTACACTGAAGCTTTCTTT
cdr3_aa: CSARSGDRGQYTEAFF

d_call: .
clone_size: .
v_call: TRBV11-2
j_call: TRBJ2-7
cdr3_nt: TGTGCCAGCAGTTCCGGGGGCGACATGGGCGAGCAGTACTTC
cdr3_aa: CASSSGGDMGEQYF

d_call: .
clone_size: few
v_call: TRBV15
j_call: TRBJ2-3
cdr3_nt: TGTGCCACCAGCAGAGATCGCGGGTCCCGCGCGGATACGCAGTATTTT
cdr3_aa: CATSRDRGSRADTQYF

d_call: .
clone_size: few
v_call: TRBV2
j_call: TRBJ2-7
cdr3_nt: TGTGCCAGCAGCGTTACAGGATCCTCCTACGAGCAGTACTTC
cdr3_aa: CASSVTGSSYEQYF

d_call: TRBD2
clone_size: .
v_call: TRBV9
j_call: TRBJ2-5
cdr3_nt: TGTGCCAGCAGCCCAGCTGGACTAGCGGGAGAGACCCAGTACTTC
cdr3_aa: CASSPAGLAGETQYF

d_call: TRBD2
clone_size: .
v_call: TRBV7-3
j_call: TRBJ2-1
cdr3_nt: TGTGCCAGCAGCTTAAATGTAGCGGGCCCAGGGTACTACAATGAGCAGTTCTTC
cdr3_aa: CASSLNVAGPGYYNEQFF

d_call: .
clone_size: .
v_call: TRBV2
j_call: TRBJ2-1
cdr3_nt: TGTGCCAGCAGTGAAGAGGGGGAGGGGGTTCGGGTGAAGGTCTACAATGAGCAGTTCTTC
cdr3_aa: CASSEEGEGVRVKVYNEQFF

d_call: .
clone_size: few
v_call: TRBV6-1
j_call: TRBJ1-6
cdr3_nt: TGTGCCAGCAGTGAAGGGTTTTCTCGGGGGATAGATAATTCACCCCTCCACTTT
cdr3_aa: CASSEGFSRGIDNSPLHF

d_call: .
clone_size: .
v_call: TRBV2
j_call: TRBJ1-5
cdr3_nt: TGTGCCAGCAGTGAGGGTTATCAGCCCCAGCATTTT
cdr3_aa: CASSEGYQPQHF

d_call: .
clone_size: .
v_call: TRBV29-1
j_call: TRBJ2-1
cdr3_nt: TGCAGCGGGGAGAGCTACAATGAGCAGTTCTTC
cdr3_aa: CSGESYNEQFF

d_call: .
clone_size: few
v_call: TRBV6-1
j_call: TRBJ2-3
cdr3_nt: TGTGCCAGCAGTGAGTCCCTTTCTCACGGAGATACGCAGTATTTT
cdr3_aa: CASSESLSHGDTQYF

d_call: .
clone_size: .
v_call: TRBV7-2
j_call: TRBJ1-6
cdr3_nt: TGTGCCAGCAGCTTAGCCCCATGGACCGCTGGGGATTCACCCCTCCACTTT
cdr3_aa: CASSLAPWTAGDSPLHF

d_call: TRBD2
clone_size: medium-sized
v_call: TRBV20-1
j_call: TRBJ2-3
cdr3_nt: TGCAGTGCTGGCGGGAGTTGGGCAGATACGCAGTATTTT
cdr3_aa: CSAGGSWADTQYF

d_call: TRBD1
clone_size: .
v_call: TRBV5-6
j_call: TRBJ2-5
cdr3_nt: TGTGCCAGCAGCTTGACCATTACAGGGGAAGAGACCCAGTACTTC
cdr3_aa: CASSLTITGEETQYF

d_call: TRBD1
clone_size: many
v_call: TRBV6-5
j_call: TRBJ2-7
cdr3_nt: TGTGCCAGCAGTTACAGGACAGGGGCAATCCTGTACGAGCAGTACTTC
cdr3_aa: CASSYRTGAILYEQYF

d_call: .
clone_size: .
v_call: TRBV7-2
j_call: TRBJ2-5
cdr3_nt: TGTGCCAGCAGCTTAGCCCTCAGGGGTGAGACCCAGTACTTC
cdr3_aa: CASSLALRGETQYF

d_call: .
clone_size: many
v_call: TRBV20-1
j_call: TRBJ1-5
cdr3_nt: TGCAGTGCTAGAGACTCCGGGACACCCCTCCAGCATTTT
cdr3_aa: CSARDSGTPLQHF

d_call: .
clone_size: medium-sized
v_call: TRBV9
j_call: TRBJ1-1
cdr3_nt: TGTGCCAGCAGCGTCATCCACACTGAAGCTTTCTTT
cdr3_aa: CASSVIHTEAFF

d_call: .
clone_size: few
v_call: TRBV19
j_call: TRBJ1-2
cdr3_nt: TGTGCCAGTAGTATCGGACAGACGTATGGCTACACCTTC
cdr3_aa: CASSIGQTYGYTF

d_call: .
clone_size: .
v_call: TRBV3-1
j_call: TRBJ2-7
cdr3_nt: TGTGCCAGCAGCCAAGCCGACTACGAGCAGTACTTC
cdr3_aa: CASSQADYEQYF

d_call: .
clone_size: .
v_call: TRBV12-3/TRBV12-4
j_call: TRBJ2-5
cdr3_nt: TGTGCCAGCAGCGCCGTTCTGGGGGGCCAGTACTTC
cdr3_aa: CASSAVLGGQYF

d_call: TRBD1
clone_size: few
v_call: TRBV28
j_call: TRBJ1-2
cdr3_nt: TGTGCCAGCAGTTTAACCGACAGGGGTGGTGGCTACACCTTC
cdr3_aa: CASSLTDRGGGYTF

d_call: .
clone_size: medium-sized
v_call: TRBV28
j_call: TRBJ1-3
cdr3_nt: TGTGCCAGCAGTCCCCCTGGTGGACGAAGCTCTGGAAACACCATATATTTT
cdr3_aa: CASSPPGGRSSGNTIYF

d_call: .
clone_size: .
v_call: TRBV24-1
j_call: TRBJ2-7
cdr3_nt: TGTGCCACCAGTGATAGCGGCTCCCGCCCTTACGAGCAGTACTTC
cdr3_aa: CATSDSGSRPYEQYF

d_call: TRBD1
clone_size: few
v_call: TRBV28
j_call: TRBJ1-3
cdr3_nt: TGTGCCAGCAGCCCACAGGGGGCGGGCGGAAACACCATATATTTT
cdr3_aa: CASSPQGAGGNTIYF

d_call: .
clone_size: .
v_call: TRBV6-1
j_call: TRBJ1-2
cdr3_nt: TGTGCCAGCAGGGACGGGGCAGGTGGTTACACCTTC
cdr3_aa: CASRDGAGGYTF

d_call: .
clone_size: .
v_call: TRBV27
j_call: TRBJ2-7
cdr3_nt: TGTGCCAGCAGTCCTGGTAGTATACCCTACGAGCAGTACTTC
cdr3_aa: CASSPGSIPYEQYF

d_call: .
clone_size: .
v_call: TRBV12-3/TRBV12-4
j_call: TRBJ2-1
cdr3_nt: TGTGCCAGCACCAGGACGGAGGGGGCCTACAATGAGCAGTTCTTC
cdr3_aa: CASTRTEGAYNEQFF

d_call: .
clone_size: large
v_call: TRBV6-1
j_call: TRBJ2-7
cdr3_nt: TGTGCCAGCAGTGAATCGAAGTACGAGCAGTACTTC
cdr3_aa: CASSESKYEQYF

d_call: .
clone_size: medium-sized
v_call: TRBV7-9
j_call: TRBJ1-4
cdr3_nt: TGTGCCAGCAGCTTAGTGGGCAGCCAAAATGAAAAACTGTTTTTT
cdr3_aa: CASSLVGSQNEKLFF

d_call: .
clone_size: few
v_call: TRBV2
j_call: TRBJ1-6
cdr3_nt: TGTGCCAGCAGAAGGGACGCATATAATTCACCCCTCCACTTT
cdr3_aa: CASRRDAYNSPLHF

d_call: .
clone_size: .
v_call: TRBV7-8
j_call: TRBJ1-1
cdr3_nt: TGTGCCAGCAGCCCAATCGGGCGGGCTGAAGCTTTCTTT
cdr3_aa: CASSPIGRAEAFF

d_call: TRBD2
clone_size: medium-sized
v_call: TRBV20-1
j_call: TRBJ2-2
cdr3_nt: TGCAGTGCCCGCCGGACTAGCGCTAACACCGGGGAGCTGTTTTTT
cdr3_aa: CSARRTSANTGELFF

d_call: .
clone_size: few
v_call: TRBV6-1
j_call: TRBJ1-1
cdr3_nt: TGTGCCAGCATACTACAGGGTGGGAACACTGAAGCTTTCTTT
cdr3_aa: CASILQGGNTEAFF

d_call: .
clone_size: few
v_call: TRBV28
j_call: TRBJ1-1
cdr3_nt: TGTGCCAGCAGTTTGGGCTTCAACACTGAAGCTTTCTTT
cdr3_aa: CASSLGFNTEAFF

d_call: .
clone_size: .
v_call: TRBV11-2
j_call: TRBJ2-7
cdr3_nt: TGTGCCAGCAGCTTCCTTGTCGGCTGTAGGTGTGGCTACGAGCAGTACTTC
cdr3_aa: CASSFLVGCRCGYEQYF

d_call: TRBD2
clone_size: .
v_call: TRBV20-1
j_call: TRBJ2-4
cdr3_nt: TGCAGTACATACAGGGCGGGAGGCAAAAACATTCAGTACTTC
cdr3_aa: CSTYRAGGKNIQYF

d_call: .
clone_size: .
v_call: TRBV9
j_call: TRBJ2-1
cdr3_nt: TGTGCCAGCAGCGTAGGGGGTCCCCCGAACAATGAGCAGTTCTTC
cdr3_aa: CASSVGGPPNNEQFF

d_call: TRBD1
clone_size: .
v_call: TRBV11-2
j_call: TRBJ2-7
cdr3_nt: TGTGCCAGCAGCGAGACAGGGGGCTACGAGCAGTACTTC
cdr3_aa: CASSETGGYEQYF

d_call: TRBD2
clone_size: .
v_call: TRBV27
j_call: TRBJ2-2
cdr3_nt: TGTGCCAGCAGTCGACTAGCGGGAGGGCCGGACACCGGGGAGCTGTCTTTT
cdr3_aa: CASSRLAGGPDTGELSF

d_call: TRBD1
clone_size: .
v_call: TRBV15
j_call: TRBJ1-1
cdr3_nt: TGTGCCACCAGTGTACAGGGGTCGGGCACTGAAGCTTTCTTT
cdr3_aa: CATSVQGSGTEAFF

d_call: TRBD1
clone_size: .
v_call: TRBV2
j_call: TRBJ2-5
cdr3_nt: TGTGCCAGCAAGGGGGCAGACGAGACCCAGTACTTC
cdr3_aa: CASKGADETQYF

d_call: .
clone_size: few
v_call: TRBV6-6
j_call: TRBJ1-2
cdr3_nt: TGTGCCAGCAGTTACACGTCCAGGGGCGATGGCTACACCTTC
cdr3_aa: CASSYTSRGDGYTF

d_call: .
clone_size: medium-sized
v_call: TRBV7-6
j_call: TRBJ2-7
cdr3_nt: TGTGCCAGCAGCTTATTCCAGGGCGGCGAGCAGTACTTC
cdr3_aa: CASSLFQGGEQYF

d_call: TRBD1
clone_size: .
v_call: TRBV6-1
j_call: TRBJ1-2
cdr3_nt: TGTGCCAGCAGCCCAATTATAGACAGGGCTAACTATGGCTACACCTTC
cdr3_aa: CASSPIIDRANYGYTF

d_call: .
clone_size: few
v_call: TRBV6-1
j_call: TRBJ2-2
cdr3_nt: TGTGCCAGCAGTGATAGGATCAATACCGGGGAGCTGTTTTTT
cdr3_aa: CASSDRINTGELFF

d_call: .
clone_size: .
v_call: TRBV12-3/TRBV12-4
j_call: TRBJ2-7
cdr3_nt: TGTGCCACCCGACAAGGGCCATACTTC
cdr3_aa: CATRQGPYF

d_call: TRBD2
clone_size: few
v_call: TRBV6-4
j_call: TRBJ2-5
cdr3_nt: TGTGCCAGCAGTAGACTGCCGGGACTAGAAGAGACCCAGTACTTC
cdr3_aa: CASSRLPGLEETQYF

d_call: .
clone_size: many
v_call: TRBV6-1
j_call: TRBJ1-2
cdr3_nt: TGTGCCAGCAGTCCAGGAGCTAACTATGGCTACACCTTC
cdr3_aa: CASSPGANYGYTF

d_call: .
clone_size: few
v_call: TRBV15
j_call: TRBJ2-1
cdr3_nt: TGTGCCACCAGCAGAGATGAGTTAGCGGTCTACAATGAGCAGTTCTTC
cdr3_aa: CATSRDELAVYNEQFF

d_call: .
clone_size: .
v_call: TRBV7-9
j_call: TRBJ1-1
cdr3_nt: TGTGCCAGCAGCTTAGACCTGGAACAGTTGGGAGCTTTCTTT
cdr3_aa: CASSLDLEQLGAFF

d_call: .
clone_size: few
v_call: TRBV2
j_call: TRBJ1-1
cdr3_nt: TGTGCCAGCGGCCCTGGGACTTTTGAAGCTTTCTTT
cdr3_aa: CASGPGTFEAFF

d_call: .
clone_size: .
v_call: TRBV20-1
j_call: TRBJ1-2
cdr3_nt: TGCAGTGCTAGGCACGGACAGAGGAATCCCTATGGCTACACCTTC
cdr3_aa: CSARHGQRNPYGYTF

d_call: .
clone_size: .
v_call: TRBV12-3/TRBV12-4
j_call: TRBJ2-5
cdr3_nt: TGTGCCAGCAGTCCCAGAACAGTACGAGAGACCCAGTACTTC
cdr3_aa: CASSPRTVRETQYF

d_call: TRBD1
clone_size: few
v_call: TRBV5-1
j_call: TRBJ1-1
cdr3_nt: TGCGCCAGCAGCAAAAGACAGGGGATGAACACTGAAGCTTTCTTT
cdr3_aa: CASSKRQGMNTEAFF

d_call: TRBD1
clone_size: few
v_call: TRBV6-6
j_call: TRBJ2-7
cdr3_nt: TGTGCCAGCAGTTACGACACCAGGGGGCGGACCGAGCAGTACTTC
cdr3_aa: CASSYDTRGRTEQYF

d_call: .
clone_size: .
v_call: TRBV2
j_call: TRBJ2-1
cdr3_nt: TGTGCCAGCAGTGAGGATCTAGTCGGCGATGAGCAGTTCTTC
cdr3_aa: CASSEDLVGDEQFF